The 13 T cell receptor beta chains given below trace back to one sample, sequenced in a study of T-cell reconstitution after alpha-beta-depleted transplantation in children. TCRbeta library construction was performed incorporating unique molecular identifiers. TCRdb re-derived calls from the PCR reads in MiXCR, one entry per CDR3 protein. The data contain fewer than 250,000 distinct CDR3 sequences, approximately 19% of them singletons. The source was PBMCs, mostly from graft donor cells, collected 360 days after TCRalphabeta/CD19-depleted stem cell transplant. Every receptor here comes from a male patient between 2 and 15 years old who had a stem cell transplant for acute lymphoblastic leukemia, so the T cells may come from the graft donor.

This clonotype has ten or more counts. This sequence joins TRBV12-3 or TRBV12-4 and TRBJ2-5, with D tentatively TRBD1 or TRBD2 (6 bases each). The V and J ends lost 8 bases and 1 base respectively, with 20 bases between them. The CDR3 totals 16 residues. CDR3 protein: CASGGSGAFFQETQYF. The CDR3 bases are TGTGCCAGCGGCGGGTCGGGGGCCTTTTTCCAAGAGACCCAGTACTTC.

This clonotype occurred many times. The J gene is TRBJ2-3, the V gene TRBV7-2; D is undetermined. This CDR3 has 13 residues. CDR1 and CDR2 from the germline V gene are SGHTA and FQGNSA. The V end lost 5 bases, the J end lost 7 bases, and 13 bases lay between the germline ends. CDR3 nucleotide sequence: TGTGCCAGCAGCCCTCTCACAGACTATACGCAGTATTTT. Its protein product is CASSPLTDYTQYF.

The CDR3 is CASSLATHEYF. The CDR3 DNA follows: TGTGCCAGCAGCTTAGCTACCCATGAGTATTTT. The chain carries TRBV7-2 and TRBJ2-3; unclear D gene. V lost 0 bases and J 13 bases, leaving 8 bases between the germline ends. This CDR3 has 11 amino acids. Looked up from germline, CDR1 is SGHTA and CDR2 is FQGNSA.

This chain connects TRBV20-1 to TRBJ1-5; D not resolved. Trimming pared 3 bases from V and 4 bases from J, leaving 13 bases between. This CDR3 is built from 14 residues. Germline CDR1 DFQATT, CDR2 SNEGSKA (reference sequence). In DNA, the CDR3 is TGCAGTGCTAGTTTACCTCCCGCAAATCAGCCCCAGCATTTT. Translating it yields CSASLPPANQPQHF.

V is TRBV12-3 or TRBV12-4 and J is TRBJ1-3; possibly TRBD1 for D (5 bases). The V end was cut by 5 bases, the J end by 4 bases, with 9 bases between. This CDR3 contains 13 residues. The CDR3 here is CASSQGSGNTIYF. In DNA, the CDR3 is TGTGCCAGCAGTCAGGGTTCCGGAAACACCATATATTTT.

The V gene is TRBV12-3 or TRBV12-4, the J gene TRBJ2-2, with D unclear. This CDR3 comprises 14 residues. The V and J ends lost 4 bases and 2 bases respectively, with 8 bases between them. Written as DNA, the CDR3 is TGTGCCAGCAGTTCGACCGGCAACACCGGGGAGCTGTTTTTT. Protein product: CASSSTGNTGELFF.

The chain joins TRBV7-8 to TRBJ1-3; TRBD1 agrees at 8 bases. The V gene's germline CDR1 is SGHVS and CDR2 FQNEAQ. J gave up 2 bases and V 4 bases, and 7 bases lay outside the gene matches. The CDR3 length is 16 residues. The DNA for the CDR3 is TGTGCCAGCAGCTGGGGGGCGACAGGGGCTGGAAACACCATATATTTT. Translating gives CASSWGATGAGNTIYF.

The chain joins TRBV29-1 to TRBJ2-7, with unresolved D. The CDR3 runs to 13 residues. With 6 bases removed from V and 5 bases from J, the gap between germline ends came to 17 bases. Looked up from germline, CDR1 is SQVTM and CDR2 is ANQGSEA. The CDR3 here is CSVALFIGDEQYF. In DNA form, the CDR3 reads TGCAGCGTGGCCCTATTTATTGGGGACGAGCAGTACTTC.

The table lists this clonotype with many counts. The chain links TRBV2 to TRBJ2-2; no definite D call. The CDR3 contains 14 residues. The V gene lost 2 bases and the J gene lost 1 base, with 5 bases spanning the gap. CDR1 is SNHLY and CDR2 is FYNNEI in the germline V gene. The CDR3 protein is CASSETGNTGELFF. As DNA, the CDR3 is TGTGCCAGCAGTGAAACGGGGAACACCGGGGAGCTGTTTTTT.

The V gene is TRBV12-3 or TRBV12-4, the J gene TRBJ1-3, with D unresolved. The CDR3 is 14 amino acids. The V gene lost 8 bases and the J gene lost 2 bases, with 13 bases spanning the gap. The CDR3 nucleotides are TGTGCCAGCGAACGGACGGGAGCTGGAAACACCATATATTTT. This codes for CASERTGAGNTIYF.

CDR3 region: CAISVSSQTDTQYF. The CDR3 region has the DNA TGTGCCATCAGTGTAAGTTCCCAGACAGATACGCAGTATTTT. The chain employs TRBV10-3 and TRBJ2-3; D remains ambiguous. Germline V CDR1 and CDR2: ENHRY, SYGVKD. The CDR3 is made up of 14 amino acids. Trimming removed 4 bases at V and 3 bases at J, with 11 bases between.

There are a few counts of this clonotype. The chain combines TRBV20-1 with TRBJ2-7; the match to TRBD2 covers 10 bases. V lost 3 bases, J lost 3 bases, and 2 bases stayed unmatched. Germline CDR1 is DFQATT and CDR2 is SNEGSKA (reference sequence). The CDR3 covers 13 residues. The DNA for the CDR3 is TGCAGTGCTAGTCCTAGCGGGAGCTACGAGCAGTACTTC. Its translation is CSASPSGSYEQYF.

There are a few counts of this clonotype. This chain links TRBV27 with TRBJ2-3; D is perhaps TRBD2 (6 bases). Trimming removed 3 bases at V and 1 base at J, with 11 bases between. Germline V gene lookup returns CDR1 MNHEY and CDR2 SMNVEV (reference sequence). This CDR3 spans 15 amino acids. CDR3 nucleotide sequence: TGTGCCAGCAGTTTTTTGGGGGAGGGCACAGATACGCAGTATTTT. Translated, it gives CASSFLGEGTDTQYF.